The clone carrying this T cell receptor beta chain was counted at least ten times. The data are from a study of metastatic and nonmetastatic thyroid tumors. Each patient came to thyroid surgery without any prior treatment (of any kind). TCRdb reassembled clones from the PCR reads with MiXCR. This table has over 25,000 clones, roughly 10% appearing once. With 5 bases clipped from V and 2 bases from J, the junction kept 11 bases outside the gene matches. Germline V gene lookup returns CDR1 SEHNR and CDR2 FQNEAQ (reference sequence). The CDR3 spans 17 residues. The source material was blood. The chain has TRBV7-9 and TRBJ2-5; 10 positions match TRBD2. This clonotype was obtained from a female donor with papillary thyroid cancer or a benign thyroid nodule (not recorded which). Some clones in this sample may be carry-over from other donors' samples. In DNA form, the CDR3 reads TGTGCCAGCAGCCTAGGGGGACTAGCGCCAATTCAAGAGACCCAGTACTTC. Its protein is CASSLGGLAPIQETQYF.